A selection of T cell receptor beta chains follows, all from one sample in a study of Ad26.COV2.S vaccination and SARS-CoV-2 variants. Method: immunoSEQ multiplex PCR; TCRdb's copy keeps in-frame clones and lacks some. The table records approximately 340,000 clones, approximately 90% of them present only once. Material: peripheral blood, obtained after recovery from COVID-19. Every receptor here comes from a human donor who had recovered from COVID-19. Both conserved end residues are part of each CDR3. The D gene is left open where the match is weak.

V gene	J gene	D gene	CDR3 DNA	CDR3 protein
TRBV6-5	TRBJ1-5	-	TGTGCCAGCCTGGAAGGGCTGGGGAGCAATCAGCCCCAGCATTTT	CASLEGLGSNQPQHF
TRBV7-9	TRBJ1-1	-	TGTGCCAGCAGCTTAGGAACGGGACCCGGGGACACTGAAGCTTTCTTT	CASSLGTGPGDTEAFF
TRBV11-3	TRBJ2-2	TRBD1	TGTGCCAGCAGGGGACAGGGTTCAGGCGGGGAGCTGTTTTTT	CASRGQGSGGELFF
TRBV6-6	TRBJ2-1	-	TGTGCCAGCAGAGAGTTTGAGGTCTACAATGAGCAGTTCTTC	CASREFEVYNEQFF
TRBV5-4	TRBJ1-5	TRBD1	TGTGCCAGCAGCTTCGCAGGGGGCGATCAGCCCCAGCATTTT	CASSFAGGDQPQHF
TRBV19	TRBJ2-3	-	TGTGCCAGTAGTATCCAAGTAGGTACAGATACGCAGTATTTT	CASSIQVGTDTQYF
TRBV6-2/TRBV6-3	TRBJ2-7	TRBD1	TGTGCCAGCAGTTACGGGACAGAGGGAGACGAGCAGTACTTC	CASSYGTEGDEQYF
TRBV6-2/TRBV6-3	TRBJ1-1	-	TGTGCCAGCAGTTACTTAGGGAGCGGTAACACTGAAGCTTTCTTT	CASSYLGSGNTEAFF
TRBV6-5	TRBJ2-7	-	TGTGCCAGCAGTTACAGAGGACAGCCCTACGAGCAGTACTTC	CASSYRGQPYEQYF
TRBV5-4	TRBJ2-7	TRBD1	TGTGCCAGCAGCACGGGACAGCTTCTCCACGAGCAGTACTTC	CASSTGQLLHEQYF
TRBV3-1/TRBV3-2	TRBJ1-2	TRBD1	TGTGCCAGCAGCCAAGCGGGACAGCCTAACTATGGCTACACCTTC	CASSQAGQPNYGYTF
TRBV7-6	TRBJ2-7	TRBD2	TGTGCCAGCAGCTCCCCTGTAGCGGGGGGCCAGATGACCTACGAGCAGTACTTC	CASSSPVAGGQMTYEQYF
TRBV10-3	TRBJ2-1	TRBD1	TGTGCCATCAGACCCGGGACAGAATACAATGAGCAGTTCTTC	CAIRPGTEYNEQFF
TRBV6-5	TRBJ1-4	TRBD1	TGTGCCACCAGGGACAGGGTAAAAGAAAAACTGTTTTTT	CATRDRVKEKLFF